Listed here are 16 T cell receptor beta chains from one sample, sequenced in a study of control samples from healthy donors and cancer patients. TCRdb's table, derived via immunoSEQ multiplex PCR, lists solely in-frame clones and lacks some. Here the sample spans approximately 180,000 clones, 85% to 95% being singletons. The sample consisted of blood. Receptors originate from a woman under 30 in good health.

This clone was counted a few times. In the same sample, other DNA sequences code for this CDR3. The chain joins TRBV11-2 to TRBJ2-3; D ambiguous. The CDR3 contains 11 residues. V lost 5 bases and J 6 bases, leaving 6 bases between the germline ends. Per germline, CDR1 SGHAT and CDR2 FQNNGV. The CDR3 protein is CASSRGDTQYF. CDR3 nucleotide sequence: TGTGCCAGCAGCCGAGGTGATACGCAGTATTTT.

The rearrangement joins TRBV7-2 to TRBJ1-2, with 8 nucleotides matching TRBD1. V shed 5 bases, J shed 8 bases, and the junction held 7 bases outside the gene matches. The CDR3 sequence is 13 residues long. Germline CDR1 is SGHTA and CDR2 is FQGNSA. DNA for the CDR3: TGTGCCAGCAGCCCTCGGACAGGGCGAGGCTACACCTTC. This translates into CASSPRTGRGYTF.

V and J are TRBV4-3 and TRBJ1-5; D is ambiguous. Trimming took off 4 bases at V and 3 bases at J, with 7 bases between the two ends. The germline V gene encodes CDR1 LGHNA and CDR2 YSLEER. This CDR3 has 13 residues. The CDR3 region has the DNA TGCGCCAGCAGCCCCTTCCTCAATCAGCCCCAGCATTTT. Amino acids: CASSPFLNQPQHF.

J is TRBJ2-1 and V is TRBV2; 8 nucleotides match TRBD1. The V segment lost 7 bases and the J segment 2 bases; nucleotides outside the gene matches: 7. Germline CDR1 is SNHLY and CDR2 is FYNNEI. The CDR3 has 15 amino acids. CDR3 nucleotide sequence: TGTGCCAGCACCCCTGGACAGGGAGCCTACAATGAGCAGTTCTTC. Translated: CASTPGQGAYNEQFF.

V usage is TRBV6-5 and J usage is TRBJ1-1; D is unresolved. CDR1 MNHEY and CDR2 SVGAGI come from the germline V gene. V was shortened by 0 bases and J by 12 bases, with 11 bases between the two germline ends. The CDR3 is 12 amino acids. Here the CDR3 reads CASSYSRGRTFF. The CDR3 coding sequence is TGTGCCAGCAGTTACTCGAGAGGTAGGACTTTCTTT.

The J gene is TRBJ2-1, the V gene TRBV3-1 (or the pseudogene TRBV3-2), with 15 bases that match TRBD2. The length of the CDR3 is 15 residues. Losses at the gene ends were 2 bases for V and 10 bases for J; bases not matched to a gene: 3. Per germline, CDR1 LGHDT and CDR2 YNNKEL (reference sequence). CDR3: CASSQIGLAGGEQFF. The CDR3 nucleotides are TGTGCCAGCAGCCAAATAGGACTAGCGGGAGGGGAGCAGTTCTTC.

This chain uses TRBV18 with TRBJ2-1; TRBD2 agrees at 9 bases. The junction had 5 bases not matched to a gene; V was cut back by 6 bases and J by 2 bases. Per the germline V gene, CDR1 is KGHSH and CDR2 is LQKENI. CDR3 length equals 15 residues. This CDR3 reads CASSTRLAAYNEQFF. DNA for the CDR3: TGTGCCAGCTCTACAAGACTAGCGGCCTACAATGAGCAGTTCTTC.

This chain uses TRBV19 with TRBJ2-6; D not certain. Germline CDR1 reads LNHDA; CDR2 reads SQIVND (reference sequence). CDR3 length: 18 residues. The germline V and J ends were trimmed by 6 bases and 4 bases, with 22 bases remaining between them. The DNA for the CDR3 is TGTGCCAGTAGCCTTACCACGAACCCCTGGGCAGGGGCCAACGTCCTGACTTTC. This encodes CASSLTTNPWAGANVLTF.

CDR3 coding DNA: TGTGCCAGCAGCCCTAACCCGGGAATGAACACTGAAGCTTTCTTT. Its translation is CASSPNPGMNTEAFF. The chain employs TRBV7-9 and TRBJ1-1; no firm D call. This CDR3 spans 15 amino acids. V lost 5 bases and J lost 0, with 13 bases in between. Germline V gene data show CDR1 as SEHNR and CDR2 as FQNEAQ (reference sequence).

This clone was seen just once. The V and J genes are TRBV7-8 and TRBJ1-3; D is unresolved. This CDR3 is built from 16 residues. Germline-derived CDR1 and CDR2 are SGHVS and FQNEAQ. V lost 2 bases, J lost 0 bases, and 11 bases lay in between. The CDR3 DNA is TGTGCCAGCAGCTTACAACTATCCCACTCTGGAAACACCATATATTTT. Translating it yields CASSLQLSHSGNTIYF.

The chain combines TRBV28 with TRBJ2-7; D uncertain. This CDR3 has 13 amino acids. Per germline, CDR1 MDHEN and CDR2 SYDVKM. V was clipped by 5 bases and J by 2 bases, with 10 bases between them. Here the CDR3 reads CASSLQVPYEQYF. The CDR3 DNA follows: TGTGCCAGCAGTCTCCAGGTCCCCTACGAGCAGTACTTC.

The chain employs TRBV28 and TRBJ1-2; D is perhaps TRBD1 (6 bases). The CDR3 runs 14 residues. The V gene lost 7 bases and the J gene lost 5 bases, with 17 bases spanning the gap. Looked up from germline, CDR1 is MDHEN and CDR2 is SYDVKM. The CDR3 sequence is CASTFPGGGYGYTF. Written as DNA, the CDR3 is TGTGCCAGCACTTTCCCCGGGGGCGGGTATGGCTACACCTTC.

The chain carries TRBV28 and TRBJ2-5; 9 positions agree with TRBD2. This CDR3 is 17 amino acids long. V trimming: 4 bases; J trimming: 5 bases; junction bases outside the gene matches: 14. Germline loops: CDR1 MDHEN, CDR2 SYDVKM. CDR3 sequence reads: CASSSQIAGGPGETQYF. In nucleotides, the CDR3 is TGTGCCAGCAGTTCCCAAATCGCGGGGGGGCCTGGGGAGACCCAGTACTTC.

The chain combines TRBV6-1 with TRBJ1-6, with D uncertain. The CDR3 extends over 14 amino acids. The germline V and J ends were trimmed by 0 bases and 7 bases, with 7 bases remaining between them. Germline V lookup: CDR1 MNHNS, CDR2 SASEGT. The CDR3 loop is CASSEATANSPLHF. The CDR3 DNA reads TGTGCCAGCAGTGAAGCCACGGCCAATTCACCCCTCCACTTT.

The chain recombines TRBV11-2 with TRBJ2-7; 7 bases map to TRBD1. Trimming removed 5 bases from V and 6 bases from J; junction bases left unmatched: 10. Germline CDR1 and CDR2: SGHAT and FQNNGV. CDR3 length equals 14 residues. This CDR3 reads CASSTGQYPFEQYF. The CDR3 coding sequence is TGTGCCAGCAGCACGGGACAGTACCCCTTCGAGCAGTACTTC.

This clone was detected only a few times. The J gene is TRBJ1-5, the V gene TRBV11-2; perhaps TRBD1 as D (5 bases). Between the trimmed V and J ends, which lost 5 bases and 4 bases, there was a span of 9 bases. This CDR3 spans 13 amino acids. Per germline, CDR1 SGHAT and CDR2 FQNNGV. The DNA of the CDR3 is TGTGCCAGCAGCACCGACAGAAATCAGCCCCAGCATTTT. The encoded protein is CASSTDRNQPQHF. The complete variable domain, with remaining parts taken from reference TRBV11-2 and TRBJ1-5, reads EAGVAQSPRYKIIEKRQSVAFWCNPISGHATLYWYQQILGQGPKLLIQFQNNGVVDDSQLPKDRFSAERLKGVDSTLKIQPAKLEDSAVYLCASSTDRNQPQHFGDGTRLSIL.